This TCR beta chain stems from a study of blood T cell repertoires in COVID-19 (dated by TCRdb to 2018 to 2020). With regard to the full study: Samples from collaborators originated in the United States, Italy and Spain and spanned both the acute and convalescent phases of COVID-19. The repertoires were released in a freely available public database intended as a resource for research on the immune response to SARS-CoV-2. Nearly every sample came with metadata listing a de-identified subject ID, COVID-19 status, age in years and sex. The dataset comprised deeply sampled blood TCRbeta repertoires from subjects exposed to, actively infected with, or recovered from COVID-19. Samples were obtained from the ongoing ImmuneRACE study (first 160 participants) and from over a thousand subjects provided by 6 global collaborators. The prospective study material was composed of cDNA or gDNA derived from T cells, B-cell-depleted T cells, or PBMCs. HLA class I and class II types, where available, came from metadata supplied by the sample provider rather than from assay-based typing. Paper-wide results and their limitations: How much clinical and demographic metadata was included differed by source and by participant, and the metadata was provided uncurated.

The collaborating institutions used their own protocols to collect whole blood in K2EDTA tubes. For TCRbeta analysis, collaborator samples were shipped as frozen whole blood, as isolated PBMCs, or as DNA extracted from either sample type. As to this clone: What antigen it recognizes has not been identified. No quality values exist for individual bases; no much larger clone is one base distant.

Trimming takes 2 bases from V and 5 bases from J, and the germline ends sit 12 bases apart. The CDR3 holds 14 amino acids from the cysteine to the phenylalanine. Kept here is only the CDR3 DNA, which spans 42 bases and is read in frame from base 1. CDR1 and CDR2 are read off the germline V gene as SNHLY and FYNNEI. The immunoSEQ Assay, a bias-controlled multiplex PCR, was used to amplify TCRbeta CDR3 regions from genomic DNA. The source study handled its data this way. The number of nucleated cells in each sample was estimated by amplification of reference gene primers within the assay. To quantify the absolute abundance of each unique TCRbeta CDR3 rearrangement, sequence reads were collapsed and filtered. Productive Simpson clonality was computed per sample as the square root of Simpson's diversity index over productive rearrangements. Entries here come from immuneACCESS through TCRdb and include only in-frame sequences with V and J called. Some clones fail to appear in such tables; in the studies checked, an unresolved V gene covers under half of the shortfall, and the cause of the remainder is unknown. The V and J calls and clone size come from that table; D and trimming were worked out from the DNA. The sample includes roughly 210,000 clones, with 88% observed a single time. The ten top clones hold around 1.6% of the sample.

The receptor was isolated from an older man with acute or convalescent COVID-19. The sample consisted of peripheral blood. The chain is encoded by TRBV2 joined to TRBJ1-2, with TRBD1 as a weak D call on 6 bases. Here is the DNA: TGTGCCAGCAGTGAACTCCAGGGGAGATATGGCTACACCTTC. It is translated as CASSELQGRYGYTF.